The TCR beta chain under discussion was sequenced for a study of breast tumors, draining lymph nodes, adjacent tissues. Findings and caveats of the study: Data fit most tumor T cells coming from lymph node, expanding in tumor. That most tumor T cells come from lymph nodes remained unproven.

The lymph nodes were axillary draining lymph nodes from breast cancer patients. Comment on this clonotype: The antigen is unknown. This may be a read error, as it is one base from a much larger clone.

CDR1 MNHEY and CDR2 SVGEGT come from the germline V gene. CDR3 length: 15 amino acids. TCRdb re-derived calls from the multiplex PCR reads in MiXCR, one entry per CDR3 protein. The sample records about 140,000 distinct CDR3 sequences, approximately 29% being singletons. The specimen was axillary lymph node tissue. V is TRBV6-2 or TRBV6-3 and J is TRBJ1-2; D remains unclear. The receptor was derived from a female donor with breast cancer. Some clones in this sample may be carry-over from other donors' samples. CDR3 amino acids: CASRPRRITNYGHTF. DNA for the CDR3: TGTGCCAGCAGGCCCCGACGGATAACCAACTATGGCCACACCTTC.